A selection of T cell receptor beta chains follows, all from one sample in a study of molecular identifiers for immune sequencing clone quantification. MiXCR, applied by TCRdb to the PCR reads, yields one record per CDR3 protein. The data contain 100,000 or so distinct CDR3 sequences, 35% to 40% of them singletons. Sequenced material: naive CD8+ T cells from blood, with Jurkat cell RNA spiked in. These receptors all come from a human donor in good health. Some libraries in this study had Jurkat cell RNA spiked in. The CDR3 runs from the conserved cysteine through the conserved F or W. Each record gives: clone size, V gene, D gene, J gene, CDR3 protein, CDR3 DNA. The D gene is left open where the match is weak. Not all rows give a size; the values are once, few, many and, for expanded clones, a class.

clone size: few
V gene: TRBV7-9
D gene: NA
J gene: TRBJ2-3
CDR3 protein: CASSPSPGDTQYF
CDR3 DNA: TGTGCCAGCAGCCCCAGCCCGGGGGATACGCAGTATTTT

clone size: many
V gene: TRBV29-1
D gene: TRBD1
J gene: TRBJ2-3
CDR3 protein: CSVGESSTGGNTQYF
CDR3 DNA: TGCAGCGTTGGGGAGTCCTCGACAGGGGGCAATACGCAGTATTTT

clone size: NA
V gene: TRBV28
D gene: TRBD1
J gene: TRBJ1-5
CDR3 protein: CASRPGQAGTNQPQHF
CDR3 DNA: TGTGCCAGCAGGCCGGGACAGGCGGGCACAAATCAGCCCCAGCATTTT

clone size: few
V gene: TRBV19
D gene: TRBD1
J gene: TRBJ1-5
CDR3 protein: CASLTGPNQPQHF
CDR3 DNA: TGTGCCAGTTTGACAGGGCCTAATCAGCCCCAGCATTTT

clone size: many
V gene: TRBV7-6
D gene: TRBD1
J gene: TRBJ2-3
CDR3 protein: CASSLRDRGTDTQYF
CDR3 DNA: TGTGCCAGCAGCCTCCGGGACAGGGGCACAGATACGCAGTATTTT

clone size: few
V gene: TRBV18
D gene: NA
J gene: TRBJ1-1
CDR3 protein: CASSPGVDTEAFF
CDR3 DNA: TGTGCCAGCTCACCAGGGGTGGACACTGAAGCTTTCTTT

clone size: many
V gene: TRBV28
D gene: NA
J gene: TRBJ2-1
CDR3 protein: CASSLFDLNEQFF
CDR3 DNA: TGTGCCAGCAGTTTATTCGACCTCAATGAGCAGTTCTTC

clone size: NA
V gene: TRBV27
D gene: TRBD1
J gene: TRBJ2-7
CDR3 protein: CASSWGQLASEQYF
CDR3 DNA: TGTGCCAGCAGTTGGGGACAGTTAGCTTCCGAGCAGTACTTC

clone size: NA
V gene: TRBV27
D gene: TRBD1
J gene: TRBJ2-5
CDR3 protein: CASRLRTGGGETQYF
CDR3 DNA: TGTGCCAGCAGGCTAAGGACAGGGGGCGGGGAGACCCAGTACTTC

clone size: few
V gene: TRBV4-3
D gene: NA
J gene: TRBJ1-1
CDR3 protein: CASSQPGQPEAFF
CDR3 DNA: TGCGCCAGCAGCCAGCCTGGACAGCCTGAAGCTTTCTTT

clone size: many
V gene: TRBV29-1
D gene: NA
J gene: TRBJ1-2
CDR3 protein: CSVMFGPGYGYTF
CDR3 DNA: TGCAGCGTAATGTTTGGTCCCGGCTATGGCTACACCTTC

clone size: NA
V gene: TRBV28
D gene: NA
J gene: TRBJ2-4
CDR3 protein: CASSLIQGLTKNIQYF
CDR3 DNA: TGTGCCAGCAGTTTAATTCAGGGTTTAACCAAAAACATTCAGTACTTC

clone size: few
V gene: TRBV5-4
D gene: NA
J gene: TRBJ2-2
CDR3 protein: CASSLGPRSSEEPFF
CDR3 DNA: TGTGCCAGCAGCTTGGGTCCCCGCAGTTCTGAGGAGCCGTTTTTT

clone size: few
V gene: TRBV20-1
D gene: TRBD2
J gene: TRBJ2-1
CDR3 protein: CSADDRGTSPYNEQFF
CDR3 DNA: TGCAGTGCCGACGACCGGGGGACTAGTCCTTACAATGAGCAGTTCTTC

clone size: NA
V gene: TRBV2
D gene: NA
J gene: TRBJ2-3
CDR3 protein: CASTDTQYF
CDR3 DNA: TGTGCGAGCACAGATACGCAGTATTTT

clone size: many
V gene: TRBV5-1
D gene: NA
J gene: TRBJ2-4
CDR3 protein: CASSSSLQENIQYF
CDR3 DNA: TGCGCCAGCAGCAGCAGCTTACAGGAAAACATTCAGTACTTC

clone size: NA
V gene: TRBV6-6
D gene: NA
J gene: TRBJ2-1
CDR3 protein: CASSYSLLGDNEQFF
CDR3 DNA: TGTGCCAGCAGTTACTCACTTCTAGGGGACAATGAGCAGTTCTTC

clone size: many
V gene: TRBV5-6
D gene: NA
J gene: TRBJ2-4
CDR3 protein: CASSTGASITLF
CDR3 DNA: TGTGCCAGCAGCACCGGGGCCAGCATAACTCTCTTC

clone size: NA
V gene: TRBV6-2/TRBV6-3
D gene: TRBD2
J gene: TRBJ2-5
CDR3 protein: CAIFDAGEGETQYF
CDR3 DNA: TGTGCCATCTTTGATGCGGGAGAGGGGGAGACCCAGTACTTC

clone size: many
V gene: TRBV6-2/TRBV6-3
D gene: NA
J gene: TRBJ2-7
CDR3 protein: CASSEVRDASYEQYF
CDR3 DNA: TGTGCCAGCAGTGAAGTAAGGGACGCCTCCTACGAGCAGTACTTC

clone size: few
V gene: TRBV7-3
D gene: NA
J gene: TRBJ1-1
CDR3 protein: CASSLEVNTEAFF
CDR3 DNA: TGTGCCAGCAGCCTGGAAGTGAACACTGAAGCTTTCTTT

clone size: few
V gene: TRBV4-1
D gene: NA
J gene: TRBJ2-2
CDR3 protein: CASSQEEAGELFF
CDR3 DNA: TGCGCCAGCAGCCAAGAAGAGGCCGGGGAGCTGTTTTTT

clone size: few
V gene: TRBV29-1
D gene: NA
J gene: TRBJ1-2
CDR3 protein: CSVQDTTYGYTF
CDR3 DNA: TGCAGCGTCCAAGACACTACCTATGGCTACACCTTC

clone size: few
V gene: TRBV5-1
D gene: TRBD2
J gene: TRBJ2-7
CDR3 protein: CASTQGLARSYEQYF
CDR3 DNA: TGCGCCAGCACCCAGGGACTAGCGAGATCCTACGAGCAGTACTTC